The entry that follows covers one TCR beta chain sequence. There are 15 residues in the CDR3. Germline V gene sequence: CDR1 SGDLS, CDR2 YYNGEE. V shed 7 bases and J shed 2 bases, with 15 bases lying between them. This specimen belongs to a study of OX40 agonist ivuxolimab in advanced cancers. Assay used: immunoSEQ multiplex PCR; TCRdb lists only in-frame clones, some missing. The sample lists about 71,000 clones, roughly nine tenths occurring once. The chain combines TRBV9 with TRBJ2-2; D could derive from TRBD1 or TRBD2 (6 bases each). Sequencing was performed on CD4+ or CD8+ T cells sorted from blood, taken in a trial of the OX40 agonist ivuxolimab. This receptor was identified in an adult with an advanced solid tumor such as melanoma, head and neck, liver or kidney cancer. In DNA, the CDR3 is TGTGCCAGCCACCGGGGGCAGGGAAACACCGGGGAGCTGTTTTTT. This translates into CASHRGQGNTGELFF.